The clone carrying this T cell receptor beta chain has just one count. Its antigen is not identified. Trimming pared 2 bases from V and 9 bases from J, leaving 11 bases between. From germline, CDR1 is KGHSH and CDR2 LQKENI. There are 14 residues in the CDR3. This sample was included in a study of TIL therapy for anti-PD-1-resistant metastatic lung cancer. For the study at large: Most patients had lung adenocarcinoma; several tumors were EGFR-mutant, two ALK-rearranged; half smoked currently or formerly.

Sample time point: pre-treatment sample, taken before nivolumab and TIL therapy. The tumor samples were excised metastases, mostly pleural nodules or supraclavicular lymph nodes. The libraries were made with immunoSEQ v3. The assay was immunoSEQ multiplex PCR, and TCRdb's table has in-frame clones only and misses some. Of 95,000 or so clones in the sample, 65% are singletons; the top ten hold approximately 11%. General observations from the study: The cohort had more treatment-naive, never-smoker and oncogene-addicted patients than typical.

The starting material was tumor tissue, obtained at baseline. This chain connects TRBV18 to TRBJ1-6; D is undetermined. The receptor was derived from a person between 30 and 79 years old with non-small cell lung cancer. CDR3 coding DNA: TGTGCCAGCTCACCAACCGGCGAACGTTCACCCCTCCACTTT. This encodes CASSPTGERSPLHF.